A single sample gave rise to the 15 T cell receptor beta chains below, sequenced in a study of CXCR3-negative and CXCR3-positive naive CD8 T cells. The TRB cDNA libraries were prepared by 5' RACE with UMI labels. TCRdb reprocessed the 5' RACE reads and stores each CDR3 protein as one record, lacking DNA. Here the sample table reports under 70,000 distinct CDR3 sequences. The specimen sequenced was memory CD8+ T cells from blood. The receptors shown here come from a human donor in good health. Some clones in this sample may be carry-over from other donors' samples.

V is TRBV6-2 or TRBV6-3 and J is TRBJ2-5. The CDR3 is 11 residues long. Germline CDR1 and CDR2: MNHEY and SVGEGT. The CDR3 region is CASSYSETQYF.

The chain recombines TRBV7-9 with TRBJ1-1. This CDR3 contains 17 residues. CDR1 and CDR2 (germline): SEHNR, FQNEAQ (reference sequence). CDR3 sequence: CASSFSLPQGTDTEAFF.

The chain uses TRBV10-3 and TRBJ2-7. The CDR3 extends over 14 amino acids. Germline V gene data show CDR1 as ENHRY and CDR2 as SYGVKD. The CDR3: CASRKDDSSYEQYF.

The CDR3 loop reads CSASGGDMNTEAFF. The chain couples TRBV20-1 to TRBJ1-1. This CDR3 contains 14 residues. CDR1 is DFQATT and CDR2 is SNEGSKA in the germline V gene (reference sequence).

This clonotype is deemed medium-sized by its frequency. The chain recombines TRBV20-1 with TRBJ2-5; TCRdb picks TRBD2, but there is no DNA to check that call. This CDR3 is 14 amino acids long. CDR1 DFQATT and CDR2 SNEGSKA come from the germline V gene (reference sequence). CDR3 amino acids: CSAHSGGREETQYF.

This chain connects TRBV20-1 to TRBJ2-1; the TRBD2 assignment by TCRdb is unverifiable without DNA. The CDR3 covers 15 residues. In germline, CDR1 is DFQATT, CDR2 SNEGSKA (reference sequence). CDR3 in amino acids: CSATWDSGGYNEQFF.

This rearrangement joins TRBV12-3 or TRBV12-4 to TRBJ2-3; the D gene TCRdb calls, TRBD1, cannot be checked with no DNA. The length of the CDR3 is 14 residues. The CDR3 sequence: CASSFLQGTDTQYF.

V usage is TRBV10-2 and J usage is TRBJ1-2; the TRBD1 assignment by TCRdb is unverifiable without DNA. The CDR3 has 12 residues. From germline, CDR1 is WSHSY and CDR2 SAAADI. CDR3 region: CASTGQNYGYTF.

V is TRBV7-9 and J is TRBJ2-7; the TCRdb D gene call, TRBD1, has no DNA to confirm it. Germline loops: CDR1 SEHNR, CDR2 FQNEAQ (reference sequence). The CDR3 has 15 residues. The CDR3 region is CASSLVVGQGDEQYF.

This chain joins TRBV4-3 and TRBJ2-2; with no DNA, the TCRdb D assignment of TRBD1 cannot be verified. Germline CDR1 LGHNA, CDR2 YSLEER. This CDR3 comprises 16 residues. The CDR3 spells CASSLDRTGGTGELFF.

The CDR3 is CASSSGARDTQYF. The chain links TRBV6-4 to TRBJ2-3; no DNA is available, so the TRBD1 call from TCRdb remains unchecked. The CDR3 length is 13 residues. CDR1 is MRHNA, CDR2 SNTAGT, per germline.

The chain has TRBV29-1 and TRBJ2-1. The length of the CDR3 is 11 residues. From germline, CDR1 is SQVTM and CDR2 ANQGSEA. This chain's CDR3 is CSVDWVNEQFF.

V is TRBV13 and J is TRBJ2-3; TCRdb's D call, TRBD1, is unchecked because there is no DNA. Germline V gene lookup returns CDR1 PRHDT and CDR2 FYEKMQ (reference sequence). CDR3 length: 13 amino acids. This CDR3 is CASRPDNTDTQYF.

This rearrangement joins TRBV15 to TRBJ2-6. CDR3 size: 18 residues. Germline CDR1 and CDR2: LNHNV and YYDKDF (reference sequence). The CDR3 here is CATSRDGIGYSGANVLTF.

The V and J genes are TRBV18 and TRBJ2-7; the D call of TRBD1 rests on TCRdb alone, since no DNA is present to check it. The CDR3 is 16 residues long. Germline CDR1 is KGHSH and CDR2 is LQKENI. CDR3 sequence reads: CASSPSLGQNPYEQYF.